This T cell receptor beta chain was sequenced in a study of tumor-infiltrating lymphocytes in localized non-small cell lung cancer. Across the study: Patients included smokers and never-smokers with various histologies, some sampled after neoadjuvant chemotherapy. Study results and caveats: T-cell fraction did not differ between immunotypes IM1 and IM2. Technical variation could not be separated from intratumor heterogeneity here.

V lost 5 bases and J lost 10; bases outside the gene matches: 11. The CDR3 is made up of 14 amino acids. Germline V lookup: CDR1 MNHEY, CDR2 SVGAGI. Remarks on this clone: Its antigen remains unknown.

The data were produced by immunoSEQ multiplex PCR, yet TCRdb's version contains in-frame clones alone and is incomplete. The repertoire holds about 8,400 clones, with 60% to 80% as singletons. Sample: uninvolved lung tissue not adjacent to the tumor. The sequence derives from a human donor with non-small cell lung cancer. The J gene is TRBJ2-1, the V gene TRBV6-5; 7 bases are a match to TRBD2. The CDR3 loop is CASSRQLAREEQFF. The CDR3 DNA reads TGTGCCAGCAGTAGACAACTAGCGCGGGAAGAGCAGTTCTTC.